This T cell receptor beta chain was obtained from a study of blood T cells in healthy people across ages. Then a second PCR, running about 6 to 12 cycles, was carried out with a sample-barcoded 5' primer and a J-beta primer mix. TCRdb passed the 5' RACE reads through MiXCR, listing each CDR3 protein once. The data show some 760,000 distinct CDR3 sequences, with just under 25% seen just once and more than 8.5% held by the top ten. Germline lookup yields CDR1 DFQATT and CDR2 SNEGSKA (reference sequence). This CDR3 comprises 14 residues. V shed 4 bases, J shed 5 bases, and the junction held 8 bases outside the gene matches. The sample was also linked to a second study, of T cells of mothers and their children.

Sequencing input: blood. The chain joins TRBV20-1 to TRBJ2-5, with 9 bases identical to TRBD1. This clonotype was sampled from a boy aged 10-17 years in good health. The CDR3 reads CSAIGTGPHETQYF. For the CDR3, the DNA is TGCAGTGCTATTGGGACAGGGCCCCACGAGACCCAGTACTTC.